This T cell receptor (beta chain) is from a study of blood T cell repertoires in COVID-19 (dated by TCRdb to the early 2020s). For context, the study as a whole: Collaborator samples came from the United States, Italy and Spain and covered acute and convalescent phases of COVID-19. Where HLA class I and class II types were available, the types were taken from metadata supplied by the sample provider, not from assay-based typing. Subjects who had been exposed to COVID-19, were actively infected with it, or had recovered from it provided the deeply sampled blood TCRbeta repertoires that made up the dataset. Samples were obtained from the ongoing ImmuneRACE study (first 160 participants) and from 1,254 subjects provided by 6 global collaborators. Sample metadata almost always included a de-identified subject ID, COVID-19 status, age in years and sex. A freely available public database, intended as a resource for researchers studying the immune response to SARS-CoV-2, is where the repertoires were released. The material from the prospective study consisted of cDNA or gDNA derived from T cells, B-cell-depleted T cells, or PBMCs.

This clone was counted a single time. Its antigen is still unknown. No base qualities exist here, and no much larger clone lies one base off it. What the research found in general, with its limitations: The quantity of clinical and demographic metadata differed by source and by participant and was supplied without curation.

The CDR3 measures 14 amino acids from cysteine to phenylalanine. Only the CDR3 part of the read is kept: 42 bases, read in frame from the first base. CDR1 LNHDA and CDR2 SQIVND were looked up in the germline V gene (reference sequence). The V and J ends are trimmed by 6 bases and 0 bases, leaving 11 bases between them. TCRbeta CDR3 regions were amplified from genomic DNA by means of the immunoSEQ Assay, a bias-controlled multiplex PCR. The study's processing was this. Within the assay, amplification of reference gene primers was used to estimate how many nucleated cells each sample contained. Sequence reads were collapsed and filtered to measure the absolute abundance of every unique TCRbeta CDR3 rearrangement. Productive Simpson clonality was computed per sample as the square root of Simpson's diversity index over productive rearrangements. Here the immuneACCESS table is served through TCRdb, limited to in-frame sequences with V and J called. Missing clones are a known gap in these copies; in checked studies unresolved V genes cover under half, and the rest lacks a known reason. V and J calls and clone size follow that table, whereas D and trimming were derived from the DNA. This sample is represented by 150,000 or so clones; around nine tenths of them were singletons. Roughly 2% of the sample is taken by the ten largest.

Collaborating institutions collected whole blood in K2EDTA tubes following their own protocols. For TCRbeta analysis, collaborators shipped samples in one of three forms: frozen whole blood, isolated PBMCs, or DNA extracted from either of those sample types. This receptor was taken from a human donor in a cohort sampled during active COVID-19. Rearrangement joined TRBV19 to TRBJ2-5; TRBD1 is a weak D gene call, 6 bases matching. Sequencing used peripheral blood. The CDR3 region: CASSRTVYQETQYF. The bases read TGTGCCAGTAGCCGGACAGTTTACCAAGAGACCCAGTACTTC.